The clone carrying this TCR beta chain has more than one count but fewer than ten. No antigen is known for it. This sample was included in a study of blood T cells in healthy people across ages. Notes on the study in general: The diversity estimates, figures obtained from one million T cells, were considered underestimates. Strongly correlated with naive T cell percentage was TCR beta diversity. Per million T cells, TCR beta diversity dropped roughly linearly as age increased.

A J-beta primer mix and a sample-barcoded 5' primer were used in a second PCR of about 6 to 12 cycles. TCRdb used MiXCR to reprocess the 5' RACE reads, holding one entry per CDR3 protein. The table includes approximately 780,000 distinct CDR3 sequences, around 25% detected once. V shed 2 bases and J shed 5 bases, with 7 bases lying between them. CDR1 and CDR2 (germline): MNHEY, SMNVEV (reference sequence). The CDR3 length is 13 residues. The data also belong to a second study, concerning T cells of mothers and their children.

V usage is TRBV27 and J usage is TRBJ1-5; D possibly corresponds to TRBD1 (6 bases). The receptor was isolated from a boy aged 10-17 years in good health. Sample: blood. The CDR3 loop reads CASSLGGHQPQHF. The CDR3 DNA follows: TGTGCCAGCAGTTTAGGGGGCCATCAGCCCCAGCATTTT.